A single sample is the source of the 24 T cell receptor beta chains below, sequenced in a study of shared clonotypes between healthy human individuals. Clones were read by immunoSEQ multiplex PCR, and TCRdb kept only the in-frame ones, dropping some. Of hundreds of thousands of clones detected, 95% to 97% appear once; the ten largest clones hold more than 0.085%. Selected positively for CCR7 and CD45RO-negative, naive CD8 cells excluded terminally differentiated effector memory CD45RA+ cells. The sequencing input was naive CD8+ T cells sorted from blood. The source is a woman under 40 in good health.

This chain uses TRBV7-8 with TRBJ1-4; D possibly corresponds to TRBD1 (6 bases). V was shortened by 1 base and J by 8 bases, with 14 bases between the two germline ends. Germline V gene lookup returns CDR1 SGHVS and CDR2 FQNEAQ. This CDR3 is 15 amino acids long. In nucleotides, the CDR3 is TGTGCCAGCAGCTTAGAGGGGGGGGCAGACGAAAAACTGTTTTTT. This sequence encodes CASSLEGGADEKLFF.

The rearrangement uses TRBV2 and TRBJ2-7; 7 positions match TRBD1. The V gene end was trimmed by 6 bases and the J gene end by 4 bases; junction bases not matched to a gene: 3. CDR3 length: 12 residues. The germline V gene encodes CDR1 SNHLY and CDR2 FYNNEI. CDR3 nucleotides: TGTGCCAGCAGAGTACAGGGGTACGAGCAGTACTTC. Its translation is CASRVQGYEQYF.

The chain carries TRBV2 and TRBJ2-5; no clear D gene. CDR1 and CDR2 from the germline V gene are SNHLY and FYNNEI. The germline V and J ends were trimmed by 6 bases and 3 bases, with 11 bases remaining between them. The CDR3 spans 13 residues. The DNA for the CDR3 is TGTGCCAGCAGGCCGGGCTCAGAAGAGACCCAGTACTTC. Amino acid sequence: CASRPGSEETQYF.

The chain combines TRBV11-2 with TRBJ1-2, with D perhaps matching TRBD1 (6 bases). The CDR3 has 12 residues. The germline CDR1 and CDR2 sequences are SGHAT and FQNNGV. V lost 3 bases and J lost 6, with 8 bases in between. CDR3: CASSFGQNGYTF. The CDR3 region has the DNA TGTGCCAGCAGCTTCGGACAGAATGGCTACACCTTC.

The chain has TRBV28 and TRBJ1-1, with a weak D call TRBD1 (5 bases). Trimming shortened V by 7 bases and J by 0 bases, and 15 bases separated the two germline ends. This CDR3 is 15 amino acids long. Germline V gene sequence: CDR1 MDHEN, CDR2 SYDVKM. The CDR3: CASTFSGAMNTEAFF. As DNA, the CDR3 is TGTGCCAGCACCTTTAGTGGGGCTATGAACACTGAAGCTTTCTTT. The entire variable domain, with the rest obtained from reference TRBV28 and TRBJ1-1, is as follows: DVKVTQSSRYLVKRTGEKVFLECVQDMDHENMFWYRQDPGLGLRLIYFSYDVKMKEKGDIPEGYSVSREKKERFSLILESASTNQTSMYLCASTFSGAMNTEAFFGQGTRLTVV.

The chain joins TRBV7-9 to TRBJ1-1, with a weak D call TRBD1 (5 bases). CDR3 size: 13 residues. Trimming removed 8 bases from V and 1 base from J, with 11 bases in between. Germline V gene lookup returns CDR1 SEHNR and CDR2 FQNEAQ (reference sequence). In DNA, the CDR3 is TGTGCCAGCCTCACTGGGGGGAACACTGAAGCTTTCTTT. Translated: CASLTGGNTEAFF. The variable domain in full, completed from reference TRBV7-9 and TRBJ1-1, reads DTGVSQNPRHKITKRGQNVTFRCDPISEHNRLYWYRQTLGQGPEFLTYFQNEAQLEKSRLLSDRFSAERPKGSFSTLEIQRTEQGDSAMYLCASLTGGNTEAFFGQGTRLTVV.

In nucleotides, the CDR3 is TGTGCCAGCAGCGCTTGGACTAGCGCGGCAGATACGCAGTATTTT. It specifies CASSAWTSAADTQYF. V gene TRBV9 combines with J gene TRBJ2-3, with TRBD2 matching over 9 bases. This CDR3 has 15 residues. The V gene's germline CDR1 is SGDLS and CDR2 YYNGEE. The junction had 6 bases not matched to a gene; V was cut back by 3 bases and J by 4 bases. Full variable domain (remainder filled in from reference TRBV9 and TRBJ2-3): DSGVTQTPKHLITATGQRVTLRCSPRSGDLSVYWYQQSLDQGLQFLIQYYNGEERAKGNILERFSAQQFPDLHSELNLSSLELGDSALYFCASSAWTSAADTQYFGPGTRLTVL.

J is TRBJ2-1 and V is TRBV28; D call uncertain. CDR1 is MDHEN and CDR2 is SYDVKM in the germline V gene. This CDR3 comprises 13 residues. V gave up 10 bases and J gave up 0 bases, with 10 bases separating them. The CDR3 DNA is TGTGCCAACTGCCGGAGCTCCTACAATGAGCAGTTCTTC. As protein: CANCRSSYNEQFF.

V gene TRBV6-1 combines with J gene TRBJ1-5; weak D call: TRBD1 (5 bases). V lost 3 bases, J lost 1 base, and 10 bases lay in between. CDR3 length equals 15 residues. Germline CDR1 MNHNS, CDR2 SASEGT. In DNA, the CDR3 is TGTGCCAGCAGTGAGTTGCGGACAAGCAATCAGCCCCAGCATTTT. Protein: CASSELRTSNQPQHF.

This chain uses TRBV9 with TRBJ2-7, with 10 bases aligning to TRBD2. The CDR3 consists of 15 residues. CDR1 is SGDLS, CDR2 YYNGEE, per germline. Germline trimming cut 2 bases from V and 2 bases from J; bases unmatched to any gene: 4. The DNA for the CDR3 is TGTGCCAGCAGCGTCGGGACTAGCGCTACCTACGAGCAGTACTTC. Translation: CASSVGTSATYEQYF.

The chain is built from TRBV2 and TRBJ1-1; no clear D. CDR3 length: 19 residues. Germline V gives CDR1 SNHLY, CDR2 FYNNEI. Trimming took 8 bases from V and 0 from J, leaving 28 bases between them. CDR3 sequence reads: CASVRGSGIPHLMNTEAFF. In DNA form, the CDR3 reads TGTGCCAGCGTCCGTGGTTCGGGTATTCCGCATCTCATGAACACTGAAGCTTTCTTT.

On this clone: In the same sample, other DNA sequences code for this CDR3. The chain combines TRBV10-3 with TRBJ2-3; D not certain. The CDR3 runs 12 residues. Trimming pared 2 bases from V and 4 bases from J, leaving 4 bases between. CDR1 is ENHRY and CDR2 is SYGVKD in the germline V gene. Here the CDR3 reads CAISEPPDTQYF. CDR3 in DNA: TGTGCCATCAGTGAGCCCCCAGATACGCAGTATTTT.

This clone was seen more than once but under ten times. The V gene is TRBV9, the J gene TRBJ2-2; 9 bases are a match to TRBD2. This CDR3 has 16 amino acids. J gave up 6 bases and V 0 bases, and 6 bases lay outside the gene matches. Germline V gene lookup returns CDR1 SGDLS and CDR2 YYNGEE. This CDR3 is CASSVGSGRPAGELFF. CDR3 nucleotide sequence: TGTGCCAGCAGCGTAGGTAGCGGGAGACCCGCCGGGGAGCTGTTTTTT. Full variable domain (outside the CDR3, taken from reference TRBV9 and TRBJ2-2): DSGVTQTPKHLITATGQRVTLRCSPRSGDLSVYWYQQSLDQGLQFLIQYYNGEERAKGNILERFSAQQFPDLHSELNLSSLELGDSALYFCASSVGSGRPAGELFFGEGSRLTVL.

CDR3 bases: TGTGCCAGCAGGCTCTCGCCGGGACGTGAGCAGTACTTC. Translation: CASRLSPGREQYF. The V and J genes are TRBV28 and TRBJ2-7, with D perhaps assigned TRBD1 or TRBD2 (5 bases each). The CDR3 has 13 residues. Trimming pared 6 bases from V and 7 bases from J, leaving 16 bases between. The germline gives CDR1 MDHEN, CDR2 SYDVKM.

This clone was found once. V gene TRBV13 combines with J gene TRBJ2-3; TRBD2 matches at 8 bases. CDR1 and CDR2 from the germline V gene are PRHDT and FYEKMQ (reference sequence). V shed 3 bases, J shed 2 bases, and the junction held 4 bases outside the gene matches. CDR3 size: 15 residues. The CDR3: CASSLYGLATDTQYF. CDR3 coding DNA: TGTGCCAGCAGCTTGTATGGACTAGCCACAGATACGCAGTATTTT.

Here the CDR3 reads CASSPGLTDTQYF. CDR3 coding DNA: TGTGCCAGCAGCCCCGGGTTGACAGATACGCAGTATTTT. The chain has TRBV13 and TRBJ2-3; the D is unclear. V was clipped by 5 bases and J by 3 bases, with 9 bases between them. CDR1 and CDR2 from the germline V gene are PRHDT and FYEKMQ (reference sequence). This CDR3 has 13 residues. Using reference TRBV13 and TRBJ2-3 for the parts outside the CDR3, the full variable domain is AAGVIQSPRHLIKEKRETATLKCYPIPRHDTVYWYQQGPGQDPQFLISFYEKMQSDKGSIPDRFSAQQFSDYHSELNMSSLELGDSALYFCASSPGLTDTQYFGPGTRLTVL.

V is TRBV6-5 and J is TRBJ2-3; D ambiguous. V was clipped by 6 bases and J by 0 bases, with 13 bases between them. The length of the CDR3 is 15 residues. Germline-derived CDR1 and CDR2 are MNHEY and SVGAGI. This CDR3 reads CASSLGSSSTDTQYF. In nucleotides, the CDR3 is TGTGCCAGCAGCCTGGGTTCTTCTAGCACAGATACGCAGTATTTT.

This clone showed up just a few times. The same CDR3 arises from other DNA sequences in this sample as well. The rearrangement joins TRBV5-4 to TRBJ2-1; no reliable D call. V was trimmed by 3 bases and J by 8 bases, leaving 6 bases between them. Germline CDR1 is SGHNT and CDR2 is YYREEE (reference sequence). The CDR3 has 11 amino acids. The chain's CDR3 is CASSSLDEQFF. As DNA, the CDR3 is TGTGCCAGCAGCTCGCTGGATGAGCAGTTCTTC. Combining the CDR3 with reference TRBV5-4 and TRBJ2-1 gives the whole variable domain ETGVTQSPTHLIKTRGQQVTLRCSSQSGHNTVSWYQQALGQGPQFIFQYYREEENGRGNFPPRFSGLQFPNYSSELNVNALELDDSALYLCASSSLDEQFFGPGTRLTVL.

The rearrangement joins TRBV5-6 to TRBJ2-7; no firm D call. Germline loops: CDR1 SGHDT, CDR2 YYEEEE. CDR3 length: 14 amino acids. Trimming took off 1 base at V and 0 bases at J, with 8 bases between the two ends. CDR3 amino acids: CASSLMETSYEQYF. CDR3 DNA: TGTGCCAGCAGCTTGATGGAGACCTCCTACGAGCAGTACTTC.

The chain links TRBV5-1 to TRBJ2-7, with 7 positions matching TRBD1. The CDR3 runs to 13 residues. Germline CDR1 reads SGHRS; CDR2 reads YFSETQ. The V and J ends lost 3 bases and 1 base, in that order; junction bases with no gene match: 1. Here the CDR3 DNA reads TGCGCCAGCAGCTCGGACAGGTCCTACGAGCAGTACTTC. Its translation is CASSSDRSYEQYF.

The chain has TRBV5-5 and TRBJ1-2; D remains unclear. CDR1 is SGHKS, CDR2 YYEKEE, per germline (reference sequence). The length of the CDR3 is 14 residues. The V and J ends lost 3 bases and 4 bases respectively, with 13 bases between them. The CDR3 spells CASSSTGSSYGYTF. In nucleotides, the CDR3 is TGTGCCAGCAGCTCGACGGGAAGTAGCTATGGCTACACCTTC.

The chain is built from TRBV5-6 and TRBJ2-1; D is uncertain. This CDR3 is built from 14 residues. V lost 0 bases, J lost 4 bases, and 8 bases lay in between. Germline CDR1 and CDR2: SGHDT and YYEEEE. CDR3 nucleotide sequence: TGTGCCAGCAGCTTGGAATCGGGTTACAATGAGCAGTTCTTC. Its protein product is CASSLESGYNEQFF.

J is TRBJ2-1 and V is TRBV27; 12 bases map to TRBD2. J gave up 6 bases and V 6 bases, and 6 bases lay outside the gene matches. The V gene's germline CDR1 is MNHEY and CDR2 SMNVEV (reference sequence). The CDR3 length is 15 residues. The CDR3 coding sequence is TGTGCCAGCAGCCGACTAGCGGGAGCGGGCAATGAGCAGTTCTTC. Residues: CASSRLAGAGNEQFF.

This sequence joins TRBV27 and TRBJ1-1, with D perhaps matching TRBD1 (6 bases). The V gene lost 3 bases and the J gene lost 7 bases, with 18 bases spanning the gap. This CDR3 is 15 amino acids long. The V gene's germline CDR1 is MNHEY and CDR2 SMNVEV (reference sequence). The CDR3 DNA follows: TGTGCCAGCAGTTTGACAGGTGTGTTCGGGAATGAAGCTTTCTTT. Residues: CASSLTGVFGNEAFF.